Described below is a single T cell receptor (beta chain) sequence and its context. Its antigen specificity is not known. No base qualities exist here, and no much larger clone lies one base off it. At one collaborating source in Seattle, patients were enrolled during active infection and were followed longitudinally through the course of disease. The collaborating institutions used their own protocols to collect whole blood in K2EDTA tubes. Collaborator samples were shipped for TCRbeta analysis as frozen whole blood, isolated PBMCs, or DNA extracted from either sample type. TCRbeta CDR3 regions were amplified from genomic DNA by means of the immunoSEQ Assay, a bias-controlled multiplex PCR. Processing in the source paper ran as follows. Within the assay, amplification of reference gene primers was used to estimate how many nucleated cells each sample contained. To quantify the absolute abundance of each unique TCRbeta CDR3 rearrangement, sequence reads were collapsed and filtered. For each sample, productive Simpson clonality was calculated by taking the square root of Simpson's diversity index across productive rearrangements. What TCRdb holds here is the immuneACCESS table cut down to in-frame rearrangements. Part of the clones is not present; checked against another copy, under half of the missing clones reflect an unresolved V gene, and the others are unexplained. The DNA gave D and trimming, while V, J and clone size come from that table. This sample has under 200,000 clones in its table, and less than 85% of those were observed once. 7.5% to 8.5% of the sample lies in the top ten.

V is clipped by 4 bases and J by 0 bases, and the sequence between their germline boundaries is 10 bases long. The germline V gene provides CDR1 MNHEY and CDR2 SVGEGT. The CDR3 has 15 amino acids, counting the end cysteine and phenylalanine. The kept DNA is CDR3 alone, 45 bases in frame from the first base. The data stem from a study of blood T cell repertoires in COVID-19 (TCRdb year 2020). Turning to the overall study: Samples from collaborators originated in the United States, Italy and Spain and spanned both the acute and convalescent phases of COVID-19. The material from the prospective study consisted of cDNA or gDNA derived from T cells, B-cell-depleted T cells, or PBMCs. Deeply sampled blood TCRbeta repertoires from subjects exposed to, actively infected with, or recovered from COVID-19 were included in the dataset. The repertoires were made available in a free public database intended to serve as a resource for research on the immune response to SARS-CoV-2. A de-identified subject ID, COVID-19 status, age in years and sex were almost always included in the sample metadata. HLA class I and class II types, where available, came from metadata supplied by the sample provider rather than from assay-based typing. The samples were drawn from the first 160 participants of the ongoing ImmuneRACE study and from 1,200 or so subjects provided by 6 global collaborators.

Overall results and qualifications from the work: Clinical and demographic metadata were provided uncurated, with the amount varying by source and participant.

The sequencing input was peripheral blood. The clonotype originates from a woman aged 55 to 70 with COVID-19, enrolled during active disease. The V and J genes are TRBV6-2 or TRBV6-3 and TRBJ1-5; the D gene is perhaps TRBD1, on 5 matching bases. The DNA reads as follows: TGTGCCAGCAGTTGCCGGGGGTATAGCAATCAGCCCCAGCATTTT. Translated, it gives CASSCRGYSNQPQHF.